Listed below are T cell receptor beta chains from one sample, sequenced in a study of CD8+ T cells in alopecia areata. Clones were sequenced by immunoSEQ multiplex PCR, and TCRdb holds only the in-frame ones, with some missing. The sample yields 150,000 to 200,000 clones, 64% seen once. The sequences come from CD4+ T cells sorted from blood, collected between weeks 49 and 50, from a patient treated with tofacitinib. These receptors were taken from a human donor with alopecia areata. Both conserved end residues are part of each CDR3. Fields, in order: V gene, J gene, clone size, D gene, CDR3 DNA, CDR3 protein. A D gene is named only where the DNA matches it firmly. Expanded clones are given a class, and other clones once, few, many or no size at all.

TRBV7-3	TRBJ2-1	-	TRBD2	TGTGCCAGCAGCTTGGCGGGACTAGATCCCTTGAATGAGCAGTTCTTC	CASSLAGLDPLNEQFF
TRBV5-1	TRBJ1-1	-	-	TGCGCCAGCAGCTTGCAGGGGACTGAAGCTTTCTTT	CASSLQGTEAFF
TRBV29-1	TRBJ1-2	once	-	TGCAGCGTTCCTCTGACGGGGGCGCTTCGCGGCTACACCTTC	CSVPLTGALRGYTF
TRBV7-9	TRBJ2-1	-	-	TGTGCCAGCAGCTTAACAGCCTACAATGAGCAGTTCTTC	CASSLTAYNEQFF
TRBV30	TRBJ1-2	once	-	TGTGCCTGGAGTCCAAGACAGGTTCGCTATGGCTACACCTTC	CAWSPRQVRYGYTF
TRBV30	TRBJ2-6	-	-	TGTGCCGGCCGAGGGGCTGGGGCCAACGTCCTGACTTTC	CAGRGAGANVLTF
TRBV10-2	TRBJ1-1	-	TRBD1	TGCGCCAGCAGTGTCCCGGGACAGGGGGCCGTTGACGCTTTCTTT	CASSVPGQGAVDAFF
TRBV5-1	TRBJ1-1	once	-	TGCGCCAGCAGCGCCGGGGCCGAGAACACTGAAGCTTTCTTT	CASSAGAENTEAFF
TRBV23-1	TRBJ1-5	-	TRBD1	TGCGCCAGCAGTTCCGGGACAGGGGGTGAATACGGCAATCAGCCCCAGCATTTT	CASSSGTGGEYGNQPQHF
TRBV19	TRBJ1-1	-	-	TGTGCCAGTAATCAACCTAGGGCCCAGGGAGGGTGGAACACTGAAGCTTTCTTT	CASNQPRAQGGWNTEAFF
TRBV4-3	TRBJ1-2	-	TRBD1	TGCGCCAGCAGCTACGGACAGGAGAACTATGGCTACACCTTC	CASSYGQENYGYTF
TRBV15	TRBJ1-5	-	-	TGTGCCACCAGCAGAGCCCTGGACCAGCCCCAGCATTTT	CATSRALDQPQHF
TRBV7-2	TRBJ1-2	-	-	TGTGCCAGCAGCTCGGGACTGGCTCACTATGGCTACACCTTC	CASSSGLAHYGYTF
TRBV7-3	TRBJ2-5	-	TRBD1	TGTGCCAGCAGCTTAGGGACAGGACAAGAGACCCAGTACTTC	CASSLGTGQETQYF
TRBV5-1	TRBJ2-3	-	-	TGCGCCAGCAGCTTGGCGTTTGTCAGGCAGGGAGATACGCAGTATTTT	CASSLAFVRQGDTQYF
TRBV7-2	TRBJ2-7	few	-	TGTGCCAGCAGCTTAGGAGGGGTCGGGTACTTC	CASSLGGVGYF
TRBV6-4	TRBJ2-3	-	-	TGTGCCAGCAGTGACGGGATCTACCGGGATGCGCAGTATTTT	CASSDGIYRDAQYF
TRBV5-6	TRBJ2-3	-	TRBD1	TGTGCCAGCAGCGGACAGGGAAACACAGATACGCAGTATTTT	CASSGQGNTDTQYF
TRBV4-1	TRBJ1-1	-	-	TGCGCCAGCAGCCATACCAGGGGAAACACTGAAGCTTTCTTT	CASSHTRGNTEAFF
TRBV7-7	TRBJ2-3	few	-	TGTGCCAGCAGCTCGGGGCAGGGGATCCACACAGATACGCAGTATTTT	CASSSGQGIHTDTQYF
TRBV2	TRBJ1-5	-	-	TGTGCCAGCAATGAAGATGATCAGCCCCAGCATTTT	CASNEDDQPQHF
TRBV5-1	TRBJ2-7	-	-	TGCGCCAGCAGCTTGCACAGGGACTACGAGCAGTACTTC	CASSLHRDYEQYF
TRBV7-2	TRBJ2-6	-	-	TGTGCCAGCAGCCAAGGATCCCCCCCTGGGGCCAACGTCCTGACTTTC	CASSQGSPPGANVLTF
TRBV29-1	TRBJ2-3	-	TRBD2	TGCAGCGTGGAACTAGCGGGGGGCACAACAGATACGCAGTATTTT	CSVELAGGTTDTQYF
TRBV7-2	TRBJ2-6	few	-	TGTGCCAGCAGCTTCTATGGGGCCAACGTCCTGACTTTC	CASSFYGANVLTF
TRBV30	TRBJ1-2	-	TRBD1	TGTGCCTGGAGTGGGGGACAGAGTCTTTATGGCTACACCTTC	CAWSGGQSLYGYTF
TRBV2	TRBJ2-1	-	-	TGTGCCAGCAGTGAAGAACGAGGGGAGCAGTTCTTC	CASSEERGEQFF
TRBV25-1	TRBJ2-3	-	-	TGTGCCAGCAGTGACTGGGGGGATAACACAGATACGCAGTATTTT	CASSDWGDNTDTQYF
TRBV4-1	TRBJ1-6	-	-	TGCGCCAGCAGCCTTACAGGGTTCGGGGCACCCCTCCACTTT	CASSLTGFGAPLHF
TRBV5-4	TRBJ2-5	-	TRBD1	TGTGCCAGCAGCACCAGGGGGCGGCAAGAGACCCAGTACTTC	CASSTRGRQETQYF
TRBV29-1	TRBJ1-1	few	-	TGCAGCGCCCAGGGGATGATGAACACTGAAGCTTTCTTT	CSAQGMMNTEAFF
TRBV29-1	TRBJ1-1	many	-	TGCAGCGTTGAAGATTACAGACCACAGCGCGGGACTGAAGCTTTCTTT	CSVEDYRPQRGTEAFF
TRBV4-3	TRBJ1-1	few	-	TGCGCCAGCAGCCAAGATGCGGGGGGCCGTAAAACTGAAGCTTTCTTT	CASSQDAGGRKTEAFF
TRBV29-1	TRBJ2-3	-	-	TGCAGCGTGCGCCGACAGGTCCTCACAGATACGCAGTATTTT	CSVRRQVLTDTQYF
TRBV14	TRBJ2-1	medium-sized	TRBD2	TGTGCCAGCAGCCAAGGCTTTCCCCTAGCGGCCAACCGGAGCAATGAGCAGTTCTTC	CASSQGFPLAANRSNEQFF
TRBV5-1	TRBJ2-6	-	-	TGCGCCAGCAGCTTGGATAAGGGGCTAGCCGGGGCCAACGTCCTGACTTTC	CASSLDKGLAGANVLTF
TRBV29-1	TRBJ1-2	-	TRBD1	TGCAGCGTTACCGCAGCGGGACAGGGTCGCTACACCTTC	CSVTAAGQGRYTF
TRBV14	TRBJ2-7	once	-	TGTGCCAGCAGCCAAGTTCAGGGCCCCTACGAGCAGTACTTC	CASSQVQGPYEQYF
TRBV29-1	TRBJ1-2	-	-	TGCAGCGTTGAAGGGGGAGGGAACTATGGCTACACCTTC	CSVEGGGNYGYTF
TRBV27	TRBJ1-4	-	TRBD1	TGTGCCAGCAGGTTGACAGGGTGGTCGACTAATGAAAAACTGTTTTTT	CASRLTGWSTNEKLFF
TRBV27	TRBJ2-2	few	-	TGTGCCAGCAGTTCCGGACATAACACCGGGGAGCTGTTTTTT	CASSSGHNTGELFF
TRBV25-1	TRBJ1-6	few	-	TGTGCCAGCAGTGAATACGAGAATTCACCCCTCCACTTT	CASSEYENSPLHF
TRBV4-1	TRBJ2-2	few	-	TGCGCCAGCAGCCAAGAGGTCACCGGGGAGCTGTTTTTT	CASSQEVTGELFF
TRBV7-9	TRBJ2-3	few	-	TGTGCCAGCAGCTCCAGCCGGGCTTCCACAGATACGCAGTATTTT	CASSSSRASTDTQYF
TRBV9	TRBJ1-5	-	-	TGTGCCAGCAGCGTATACGACTCCAATCAGCCCCAGCATTTT	CASSVYDSNQPQHF
TRBV7-9	TRBJ2-2	-	-	TGTGCCAGCAGCTTAGATTGGAACACCGGGGAGCTGTTTTTT	CASSLDWNTGELFF
TRBV9	TRBJ1-6	-	-	TGTGCCAGCAGCGCAGACGGCAATAATTCACCCCTCCACTTT	CASSADGNNSPLHF
TRBV7-8	TRBJ1-5	few	TRBD1	TGTGCCAGCAGAGGGACAGGGAATGGGGTGCCCCAGCATTTT	CASRGTGNGVPQHF
TRBV29-1	TRBJ2-3	-	-	TGCAGCGTCTCCCGTTGGGCAGATACGCAGTATTTT	CSVSRWADTQYF
TRBV29-1	TRBJ1-5	-	-	TGCAGCGTTTCGAATCAGCCCCAGCATTTT	CSVSNQPQHF
TRBV7-2	TRBJ1-6	-	-	TGTGCCAGCAGCCCCCAGGCTCTAAATTCACCCCTCCACTTT	CASSPQALNSPLHF
TRBV29-1	TRBJ1-1	once	-	TGCAGCGTTGAATGGGGACTGAACACTGAAGCTTTCTTT	CSVEWGLNTEAFF
TRBV29-1	TRBJ2-3	-	TRBD1	TGCAGCGTGGTACAGGGGACAGATACGCAGTATTTT	CSVVQGTDTQYF
TRBV4-3	TRBJ2-1	-	-	TGCGCCAGCAGCCAAGCACACACAACTAGGAACAATGAGCAGTTCTTC	CASSQAHTTRNNEQFF
TRBV7-6	TRBJ2-2	-	-	TGTGCCAGCAGCTATTTCGGGAGAAACACCGGGGAGCTGTTTTTT	CASSYFGRNTGELFF
TRBV30	TRBJ2-1	once	-	TGTGCCTGTCTGGGTAGGGGTGAGCAGTTCTTC	CACLGRGEQFF
TRBV5-1	TRBJ1-6	few	-	TGCGCCAGCAGCGATGGCAACCTAAATTCACCCCTCCACTTT	CASSDGNLNSPLHF
TRBV5-1	TRBJ1-1	-	-	TGCGCCAGCAGCCAGAATATCCCGCCTATGAACACTGAAGCTTTCTTT	CASSQNIPPMNTEAFF
TRBV5-6	TRBJ2-7	once	-	TGTGCCAGCAGCTTGGGCGCACAGCTCAGGGGCGAGCAGTACTTC	CASSLGAQLRGEQYF